The source of this T cell receptor (beta chain) is a study of cytotoxic CD8 clonotypes in ibrutinib-treated CLL. At the level of the study: Productive templates averaged around 250,000 per sample, and productive rearrangements 90,000 to 100,000. General study points: Contraction or stability on treatment characterized the public clonotypes, which were uncommon.

With 1 base clipped from V and 7 bases from J, the junction kept 11 bases outside the gene matches. This CDR3 contains 16 residues. Germline V gene sequence: CDR1 LGHNA, CDR2 YNFKEQ. Measured with immunoSEQ multiplex PCR; TCRdb has only the in-frame clones, and not every one. The sample contains approximately 120,000 clones, 50% to 65% of which appear only once. This clone was detected only a few times. No antigen is known for it. Cryopreserved PBMCs yielded about 2.1 micrograms of genomic DNA for TCR beta libraries. This clonotype was sampled from a human donor with chronic lymphocytic leukemia. The sequencing here drew on PBMCs, taken after 24 months of ibrutinib treatment. This chain joins TRBV4-2 and TRBJ2-7; 9 positions agree with TRBD1. Written as DNA, the CDR3 is TGTGCCAGCAGCCAAGGCAAATTACAGGGGGCAGGAGAGCAGTACTTC. Amino acid sequence: CASSQGKLQGAGEQYF.